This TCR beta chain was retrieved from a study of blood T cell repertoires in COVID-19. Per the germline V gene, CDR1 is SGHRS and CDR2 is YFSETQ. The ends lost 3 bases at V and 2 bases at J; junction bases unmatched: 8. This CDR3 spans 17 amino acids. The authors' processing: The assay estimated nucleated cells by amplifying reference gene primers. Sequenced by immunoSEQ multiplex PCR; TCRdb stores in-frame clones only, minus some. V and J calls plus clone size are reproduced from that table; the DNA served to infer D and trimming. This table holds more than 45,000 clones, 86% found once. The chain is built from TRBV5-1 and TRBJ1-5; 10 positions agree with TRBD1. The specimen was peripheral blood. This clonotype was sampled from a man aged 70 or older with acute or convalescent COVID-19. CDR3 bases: TGCGCCAGCAGCTCCGGGACAGGGGATTCAGGCAATCAGCCCCAGCATTTT. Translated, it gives CASSSGTGDSGNQPQHF.